This T cell receptor beta chain was sequenced for a study of CD8+ T cells in alopecia areata. Whole-study context: The drug, oral tofacitinib, was given to treated patients at 5 to 10 mg twice daily.

General study results and limits: It was less clear whether patients shared TCRs than it was in mice, possibly because of HLA.

Sequencing used cDNA as its template, made by extracting RNA and reverse transcribing it. The method was immunoSEQ multiplex PCR; TCRdb's version includes in-frame clones alone and lacks a portion of them. There are roughly 250,000 clones in the sample; about 60% occur only once, and 0.75% to 0.95% lies in the top ten. The sample's treatment: oral pan-JAK inhibitor, 5-10 mg twice daily. Comment on this clone: The antigen remains unidentified.

The material was CD4+ T cells sorted from blood, obtained around week 52, from a patient treated with tofacitinib. This receptor was taken from a human donor with alopecia areata.

The CDR3: CASSDPSWETQYF. CDR3 bases: TGTGCCAGCAGTGACCCCAGTTGGGAGACCCAGTACTTC. The gene calls are TRBV6-4 and TRBJ2-5; D gene uncertain. CDR1 MRHNA and CDR2 SNTAGT come from the germline V gene. V was trimmed by 2 bases and J by 5 bases, leaving 9 bases between them. CDR3 size: 13 residues.